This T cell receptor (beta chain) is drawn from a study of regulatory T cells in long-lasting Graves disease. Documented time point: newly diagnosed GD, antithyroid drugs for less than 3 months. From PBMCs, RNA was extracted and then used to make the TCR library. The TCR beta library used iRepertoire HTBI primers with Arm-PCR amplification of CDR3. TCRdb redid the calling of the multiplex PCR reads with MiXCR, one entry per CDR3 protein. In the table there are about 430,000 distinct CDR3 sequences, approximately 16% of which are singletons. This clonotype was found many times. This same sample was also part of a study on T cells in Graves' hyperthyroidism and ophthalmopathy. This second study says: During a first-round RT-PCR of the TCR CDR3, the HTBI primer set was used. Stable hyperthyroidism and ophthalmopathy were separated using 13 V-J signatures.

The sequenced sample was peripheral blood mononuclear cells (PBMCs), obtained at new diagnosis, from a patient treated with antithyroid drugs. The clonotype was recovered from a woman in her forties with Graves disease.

CDR3 DNA: TGTGCCACCGGACAGGGGACTAGCACAGATACGCAGTATTTT. It encodes CATGQGTSTDTQYF. The chain links TRBV11-2 to TRBJ2-3; 9 nucleotides match TRBD1. The CDR3 loop spans 14 amino acids. The V gene's germline CDR1 is SGHAT and CDR2 FQNNGV. Unmatched junction bases numbered 5, after V lost 10 bases and J lost 0 bases.